The 9 T cell receptor beta chains below were found in one sample sequenced in a study of T cell repertoires in cytomegalovirus infection. TCRdb re-analysed the reads in MiXCR, keeping a single row per CDR3 protein. Among hundreds of thousands of distinct CDR3 sequences listed, more than 8% were seen once. The sequenced sample was PBMCs. These receptors all stem from a human donor in good health (CMV status not recorded). Some clones in this sample may be carry-over from other donors' samples.

This clonotype was observed a handful of times. The chain is built from TRBV5-4 and TRBJ2-7; D remains unclear. Trimming removed 1 base from V and 6 bases from J, with 11 bases in between. The CDR3 contains 13 residues. Germline values: CDR1 SGHNT, CDR2 YYREEE (reference sequence). CDR3 bases: TGTGCCAGCAGCTTGTTGCTTTCACGCGAGCAGTACTTC. This translates into CASSLLLSREQYF.

This clonotype was observed a handful of times. V and J are TRBV20-1 and TRBJ1-1; 7 bases are shared with TRBD1. From germline, CDR1 is DFQATT and CDR2 SNEGSKA (reference sequence). V shed 4 bases, J shed 3 bases, and the junction held 8 bases outside the gene matches. The CDR3 spans 14 residues. The CDR3 bases are TGCAGTGCTATCCAGGGGGGGACCGACACTGAAGCTTTCTTT. Residues: CSAIQGGTDTEAFF.

This clonotype came up many times. The chain joins TRBV7-2 to TRBJ2-7; the match to TRBD2 covers 9 bases. The V and J ends lost 3 bases and 5 bases, in that order; junction bases with no gene match: 11. The CDR3 has 16 amino acids. From germline, CDR1 is SGHTA and CDR2 FQGNSA. The DNA of the CDR3 is TGTGCCAGCAGCTTCTCCGGGACTAGCAGCCCTCACGAGCAGTACTTC. This codes for CASSFSGTSSPHEQYF.

The chain combines TRBV18 with TRBJ1-6, with TRBD1 matching 9 bases. Looked up from germline, CDR1 is KGHSH and CDR2 is LQKENI. The V segment lost 4 bases and the J segment 7 bases; nucleotides outside the gene matches: 2. The CDR3 runs to 14 residues. For the CDR3, the DNA is TGTGCCAGCTCACGGGACAGGGTCAATTCACCCCTCCACTTT. Its translation: CASSRDRVNSPLHF.

This clonotype showed up just a few times. CDR3 protein: CASSPQPMGTGELFF. CDR3 in DNA: TGTGCCAGCAGCCCGCAGCCAATGGGGACCGGGGAGCTGTTTTTT. The chain joins TRBV7-3 to TRBJ2-2; the D is unclear. Germline values: CDR1 SGHTA, CDR2 FQGTGA. The length of the CDR3 is 15 residues. Trimming removed 5 bases at V and 5 bases at J, with 15 bases between.

This clonotype was seen at least ten times. The chain is built from TRBV7-2 and TRBJ2-1; the D is unclear. The germline CDR1 and CDR2 sequences are SGHTA and FQGNSA. Trimming took off 3 bases at V and 7 bases at J, with 10 bases between the two ends. The CDR3 runs to 13 residues. The CDR3 here is CASSLNKVNEQFF. The CDR3 DNA sequence: TGTGCCAGCAGCTTGAATAAGGTAAATGAGCAGTTCTTC. Using reference TRBV7-2 and TRBJ2-1 for the parts outside the CDR3, the full variable domain is GAGVSQSPSNKVTEKGKDVELRCDPISGHTALYWYRQSLGQGLEFLIYFQGNSAPDKSGLPSDRFSAERTGGSVSTLTIQRTQQEDSAVYLCASSLNKVNEQFFGPGTRLTVL.

This clonotype was observed a handful of times. The chain uses TRBV30 and TRBJ1-2; no clear D gene. Trimming shortened V by 4 bases and J by 8 bases, and 11 bases separated the two germline ends. The CDR3 loop spans 11 amino acids. CDR1 is GTSNPN, CDR2 SVGIG, per germline (reference sequence). DNA for the CDR3: TGTGCCTGGACCCACGTTACGGGCTACACCTTC. This encodes CAWTHVTGYTF.

The genes are TRBV6-8 and TRBJ1-1; possibly TRBD1 for D (6 bases). The CDR3 loop spans 14 amino acids. CDR1 is MNHGY and CDR2 is SAAAGT in the germline V gene. Trimming cost V 7 bases and J 5 bases, with 17 bases left between them. CDR3 bases: TGTGCCAGCAACACACAGGGAAGTTGGACTGAAGCTTTCTTT. This codes for CASNTQGSWTEAFF.

The sample holds many counts of this clonotype. The rearrangement joins TRBV28 to TRBJ2-2, with D hard to call. Germline V lookup: CDR1 MDHEN, CDR2 SYDVKM. V lost 4 bases and J lost 1, with 13 bases in between. CDR3 length: 16 amino acids. CDR3 loop: CASSSRVTLNTGELFF. The CDR3 DNA sequence: TGTGCCAGCAGTTCTCGAGTGACCCTGAACACCGGGGAGCTGTTTTTT.